The 8 T cell receptor beta chains below come from one sample, sequenced in a study of T cell repertoires in cytomegalovirus infection. TCRdb analysed the reads with MiXCR anew, one entry per CDR3 protein. The sample lists 210,000 or so distinct CDR3 sequences, approximately 7% occurring once. The sequenced sample was PBMCs. Receptor source: a human donor in good health (CMV status not recorded). Some clones in this sample may be carry-over from other donors' samples.

In this sample, this clonotype turned up many times. Here the CDR3 DNA reads TGTGCCAGCAGTGAGAGGACTGACAATGAGCAGTTCTTC. Amino acid sequence: CASSERTDNEQFF. The chain combines TRBV2 with TRBJ2-1; TRBD2 is a possible D gene (5 bases). There are 13 residues in the CDR3. Germline V gene data show CDR1 as SNHLY and CDR2 as FYNNEI. V was shortened by 3 bases and J by 5 bases, with 8 bases between the two germline ends.

This clonotype was observed many times. The rearrangement uses TRBV19 and TRBJ2-7; D may be TRBD1 or TRBD2 (5 bases each). The CDR3 runs to 14 residues. The germline V gene encodes CDR1 LNHDA and CDR2 SQIVND (reference sequence). Deletions cut 11 bases from V and 7 bases from J, with 24 bases between. The chain's CDR3 is CAGKPGPALEEQYF. CDR3 DNA sequence: TGTGCCGGAAAACCGGGACCGGCTCTTGAAGAGCAGTACTTC.

This clonotype was counted at least ten times. At one end, the junction sequence differs from germline, possibly due to a read error. For the CDR3, the DNA is TGTGCCAGCAGCTTAGTAACTCAGGGCTTAGATTTT. Translated: CASSLVTQGLDF. The chain joins TRBV7-2 to TRBJ1-3, with a weak D call TRBD1 (5 bases). Germline V gives CDR1 SGHTA, CDR2 FQGNSA. The CDR3 runs 12 residues. Together with reference TRBV7-2 and TRBJ1-3, the CDR3 gives the full variable domain: GAGVSQSPSNKVTEKGKDVELRCDPISGHTALYWYRQSLGQGLEFLIYFQGNSAPDKSGLPSDRFSAERTGGSVSTLTIQRTQQEDSAVYLCASSLVTQGLDFGEGSWLTVV.

A note on this clonotype: The CDR3 carries no conserved terminal phenylalanine or tryptophan, so it likely arises from a read error. The chain uses TRBV20-1 and TRBJ1-2; D not resolved. In germline, CDR1 is DFQATT, CDR2 SNEGSKA (reference sequence). The CDR3 extends over 12 amino acids. Between the trimmed V and J ends, which lost 3 bases and 4 bases, there was a span of 9 bases. The CDR3 is CSASPGSYGYTL. The CDR3 nucleotides read TGCAGTGCTAGCCCGGGCAGCTATGGCTACACCTTA.

This clonotype was counted many times. The chain has TRBV7-2 and TRBJ2-3; 7 nucleotides align to TRBD2. Losses at the gene ends were 3 bases for V and 5 bases for J; bases not matched to a gene: 8. The CDR3 sequence is 15 residues long. Looked up from germline, CDR1 is SGHTA and CDR2 is FQGNSA. The CDR3 loop is CASSLGGHLGDTQYF. CDR3 DNA: TGTGCCAGCAGCTTGGGAGGGCATCTGGGAGATACGCAGTATTTT.

This clonotype occurred many times. The V and J genes are TRBV7-2 and TRBJ1-2; 9 nucleotides line up with TRBD1. The V gene end was trimmed by 3 bases and the J gene end by 4 bases; junction bases not matched to a gene: 6. The CDR3 extends over 15 amino acids. Germline values: CDR1 SGHTA, CDR2 FQGNSA. CDR3 region: CASSFAGQGGYGYTF. The CDR3 nucleotides read TGTGCCAGCAGCTTCGCGGGACAGGGCGGCTATGGCTACACCTTC.

The table lists this clonotype with many counts. The chain joins TRBV10-3 to TRBJ1-2; 10 positions match TRBD1. The CDR3 runs 14 residues. Germline CDR1 is ENHRY and CDR2 is SYGVKD. J gave up 7 bases and V 11 bases, and 13 bases lay outside the gene matches. For the CDR3, the DNA is TGTGCCTCTCGAACGACAGGGGGCGACGGTGGCTACACCTTC. Its protein product is CASRTTGGDGGYTF.

The chain recombines TRBV10-3 with TRBJ2-1; 14 positions agree with TRBD2. The V gene's germline CDR1 is ENHRY and CDR2 SYGVKD. The V segment lost 6 bases and the J segment 15 bases; nucleotides outside the gene matches: 7. The CDR3 covers 13 residues. In DNA form, the CDR3 reads TGTGCCATCAGGGGGACTAGCGGGAGTGGGCCGTTCTTC. It encodes CAIRGTSGSGPFF.